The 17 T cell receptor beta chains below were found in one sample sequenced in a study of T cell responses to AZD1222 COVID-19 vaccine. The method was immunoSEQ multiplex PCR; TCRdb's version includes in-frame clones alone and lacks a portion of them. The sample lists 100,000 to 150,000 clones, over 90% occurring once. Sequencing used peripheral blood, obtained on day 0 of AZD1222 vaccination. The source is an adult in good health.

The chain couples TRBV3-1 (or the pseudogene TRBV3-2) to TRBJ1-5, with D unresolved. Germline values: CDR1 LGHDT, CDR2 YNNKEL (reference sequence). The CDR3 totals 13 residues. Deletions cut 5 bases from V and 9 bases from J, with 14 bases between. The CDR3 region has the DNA TGTGCCAGCAGCGCCAGTCGTTTTGGGCCCCAGCATTTT. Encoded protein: CASSASRFGPQHF.

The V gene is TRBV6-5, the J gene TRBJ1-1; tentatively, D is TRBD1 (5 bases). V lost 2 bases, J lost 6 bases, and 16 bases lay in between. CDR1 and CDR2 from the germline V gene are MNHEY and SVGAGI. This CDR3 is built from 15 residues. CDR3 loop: CASSYDLGDVSEAFF. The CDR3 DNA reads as TGTGCCAGCAGTTACGATCTAGGGGATGTCTCTGAAGCTTTCTTT.

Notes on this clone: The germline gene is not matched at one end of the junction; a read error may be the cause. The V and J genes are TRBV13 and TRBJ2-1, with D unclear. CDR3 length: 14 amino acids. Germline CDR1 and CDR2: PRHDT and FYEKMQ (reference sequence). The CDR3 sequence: CASSLGRAYDEQFF. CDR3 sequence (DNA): TGTGCCAGCAGCTTAGGCCGGGCCTACGATGAGCAGTTCTTC. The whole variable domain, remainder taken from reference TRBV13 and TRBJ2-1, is AAGVIQSPRHLIKEKRETATLKCYPIPRHDTVYWYQQGPGQDPQFLISFYEKMQSDKGSIPDRFSAQQFSDYHSELNMSSLELGDSALYFCASSLGRAYDEQFFGPGTRLTVL.

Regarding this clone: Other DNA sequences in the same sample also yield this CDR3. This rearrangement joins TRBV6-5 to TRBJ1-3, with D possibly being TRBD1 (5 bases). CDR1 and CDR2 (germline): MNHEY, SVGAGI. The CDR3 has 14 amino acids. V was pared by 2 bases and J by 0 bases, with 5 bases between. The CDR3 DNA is TGTGCCAGCAGTTACGGGGGCTCTGGAAACACCATATATTTT. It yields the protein CASSYGGSGNTIYF.

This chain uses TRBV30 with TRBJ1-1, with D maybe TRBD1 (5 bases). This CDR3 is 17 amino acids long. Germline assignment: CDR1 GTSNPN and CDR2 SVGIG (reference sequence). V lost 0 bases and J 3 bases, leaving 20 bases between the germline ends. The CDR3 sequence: CAWSVHPGGGKDTEAFF. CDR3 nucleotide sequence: TGTGCCTGGAGTGTACACCCCGGCGGGGGAAAGGACACTGAAGCTTTCTTT.

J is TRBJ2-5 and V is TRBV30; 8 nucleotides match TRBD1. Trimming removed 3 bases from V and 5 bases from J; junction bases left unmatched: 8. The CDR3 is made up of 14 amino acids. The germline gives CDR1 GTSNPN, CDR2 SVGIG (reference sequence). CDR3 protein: CAWSRTGTGETQYF. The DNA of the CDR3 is TGTGCCTGGAGCCGGACAGGGACGGGCGAGACCCAGTACTTC.

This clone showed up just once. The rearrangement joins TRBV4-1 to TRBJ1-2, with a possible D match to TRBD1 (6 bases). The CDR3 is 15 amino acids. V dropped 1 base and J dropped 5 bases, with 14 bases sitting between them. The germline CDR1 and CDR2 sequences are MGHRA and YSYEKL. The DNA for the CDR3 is TGCGCCAGCAGCCAAGTAGGACAGCCTGTTTATGGCTACACCTTC. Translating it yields CASSQVGQPVYGYTF.

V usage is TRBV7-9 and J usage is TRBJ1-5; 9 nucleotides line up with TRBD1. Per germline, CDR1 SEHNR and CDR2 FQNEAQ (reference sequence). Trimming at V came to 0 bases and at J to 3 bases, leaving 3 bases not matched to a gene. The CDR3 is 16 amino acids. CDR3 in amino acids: CASSLAGQGNNQPQHF. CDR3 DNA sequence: TGTGCCAGCAGCTTAGCGGGACAGGGAAACAATCAGCCCCAGCATTTT.

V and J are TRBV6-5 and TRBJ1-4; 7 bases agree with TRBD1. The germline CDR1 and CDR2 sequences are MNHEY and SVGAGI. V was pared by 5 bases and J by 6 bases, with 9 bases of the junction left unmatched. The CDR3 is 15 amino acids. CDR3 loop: CASSISGTDYEKLFF. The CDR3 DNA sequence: TGTGCCAGCAGTATATCCGGGACAGATTATGAAAAACTGTTTTTT.

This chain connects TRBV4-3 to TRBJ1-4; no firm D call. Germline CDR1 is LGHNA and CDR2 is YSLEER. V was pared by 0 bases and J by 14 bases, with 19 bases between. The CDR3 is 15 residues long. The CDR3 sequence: CASSQEVTQGRRLFF. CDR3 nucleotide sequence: TGCGCCAGCAGCCAAGAGGTCACCCAAGGGCGGCGTCTGTTTTTT.

CDR3 coding DNA: TGTGCCAGCAGTTATCTTCTTTATGGGGACAGGGACCAAGAGACCCAGTACTTC. It specifies CASSYLLYGDRDQETQYF. This sequence joins TRBV6-2 or TRBV6-3 and TRBJ2-5; 9 bases are a match to TRBD1. The CDR3 extends over 18 amino acids. The trim removed 3 bases at V and 0 bases at J, leaving 11 bases unmatched. CDR1 is MNHEY, CDR2 SVGEGT, per germline.

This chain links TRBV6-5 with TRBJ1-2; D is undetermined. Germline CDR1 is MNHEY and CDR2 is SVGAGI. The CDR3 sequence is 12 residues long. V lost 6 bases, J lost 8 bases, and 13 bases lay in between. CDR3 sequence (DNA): TGTGCCAGCAGACCGAATCAAGAAGGCTACACCTTC. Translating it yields CASRPNQEGYTF.

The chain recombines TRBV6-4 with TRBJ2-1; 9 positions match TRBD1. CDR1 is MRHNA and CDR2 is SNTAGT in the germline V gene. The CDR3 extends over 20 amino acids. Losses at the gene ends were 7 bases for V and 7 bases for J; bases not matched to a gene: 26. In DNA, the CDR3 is TGTGCCAGCACTAAAACATTAAGGATTGACAGGGGGGAATGTAGAAATGAGCAGTTCTTC. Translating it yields CASTKTLRIDRGECRNEQFF.

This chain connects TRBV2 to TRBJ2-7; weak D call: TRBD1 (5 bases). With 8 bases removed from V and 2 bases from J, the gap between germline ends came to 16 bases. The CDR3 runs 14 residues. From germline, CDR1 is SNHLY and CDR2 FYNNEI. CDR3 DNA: TGTGCCAGCTTGTCACAGGAAGGACCCTACGAGCAGTACTTC. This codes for CASLSQEGPYEQYF.

The chain's CDR3 is CASSSGLVADTQYF. The CDR3 region has the DNA TGTGCCAGCAGCTCCGGACTAGTCGCAGATACGCAGTATTTT. The chain links TRBV7-2 to TRBJ2-3, with TRBD2 matching over 7 bases. The V gene's germline CDR1 is SGHTA and CDR2 FQGNSA. V dropped 4 bases and J dropped 4; count of bases not matched to a gene: 5. The CDR3 is made up of 14 amino acids.

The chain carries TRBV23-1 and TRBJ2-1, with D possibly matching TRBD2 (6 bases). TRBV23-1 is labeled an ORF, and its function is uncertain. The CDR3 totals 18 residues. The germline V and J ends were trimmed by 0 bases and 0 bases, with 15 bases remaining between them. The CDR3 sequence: CASSQSGGGSRSYNEQFF. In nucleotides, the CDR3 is TGCGCCAGCAGTCAATCGGGGGGAGGAAGCCGCTCCTACAATGAGCAGTTCTTC.

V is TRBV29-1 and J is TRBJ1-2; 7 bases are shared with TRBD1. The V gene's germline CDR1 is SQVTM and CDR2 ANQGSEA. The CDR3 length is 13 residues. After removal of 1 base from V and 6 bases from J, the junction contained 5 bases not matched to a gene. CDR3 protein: CSVEVGQINGYTF. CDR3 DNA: TGCAGCGTTGAAGTGGGACAGATAAATGGCTACACCTTC.